The rows below give T cell receptor beta chains drawn from one sample of a study of cytomegalovirus exposure and HLA in healthy donors. The repertoire was sequenced with immunoSEQ multiplex PCR; TCRdb's copy has only in-frame clones and lacks some. The profile shows about 130,000 clones, around three quarters of them singletons. The sample was PBMCs. The receptor source for this set is a woman aged 50 to 60 in good health and CMV-seronegative. CDR3s include the opening cysteine and the closing phenylalanine or tryptophan. Fields, in order: clone size, D gene, V gene, J gene, CDR3 protein, CDR3 DNA. The D gene is left open where the match is weak. The size of a clone is reported for some rows only, either as once, few or many, or as a class for expanded clones.

NA,TRBD1,TRBV4-3,TRBJ2-1,CASSQDWQGAYNEQFF,TGCGCCAGCAGCCAAGATTGGCAGGGGGCGTACAATGAGCAGTTCTTC
NA,NA,TRBV10-2,TRBJ1-2,CASSESGSNYGYTF,TGCGCCAGCAGTGAGTCCGGGTCCAACTATGGCTACACCTTC
NA,TRBD1,TRBV5-1,TRBJ2-3,CASSLVGQGSDTQYF,TGCGCCAGCAGCTTGGTGGGACAGGGCTCAGATACGCAGTATTTT
NA,NA,TRBV11-2,TRBJ2-7,CASSLEGGRSYEQYF,TGTGCCAGCAGCTTAGAGGGGGGGCGCTCCTACGAGCAGTACTTC
few,NA,TRBV14,TRBJ1-3,CASSQNRPKYSGNTIYF,TGTGCCAGCAGCCAGAACAGGCCCAAGTACTCTGGAAACACCATATATTTT
NA,TRBD1,TRBV6-1,TRBJ2-2,CASSGIQGATNTGELFF,TGTGCCAGCAGTGGGATTCAGGGGGCTACGAACACCGGGGAGCTGTTTTTT
NA,TRBD2,TRBV9,TRBJ2-5,CASSVASGGQETQYF,TGTGCCAGCAGCGTAGCGAGCGGGGGGCAAGAGACCCAGTACTTC
NA,TRBD2,TRBV9,TRBJ2-1,CASSVGLAGVDNEQFF,TGTGCCAGCAGCGTAGGCCTAGCGGGAGTAGACAATGAGCAGTTCTTC
few,NA,TRBV7-9,TRBJ1-1,CASSRSRDFHMNTEAFF,TGTGCCAGCAGCCGCTCCCGGGACTTCCACATGAACACTGAAGCTTTCTTT
NA,NA,TRBV4-3,TRBJ1-2,CASSQEEYSYGYPF,TGCGCCAGCAGCCAAGAAGAGTATAGCTATGGCTACCCCTTC
NA,NA,TRBV25-1,TRBJ1-1,CASSGQGGSNTEAFF,TGTGCCAGCAGTGGTCAGGGCGGATCGAACACTGAAGCTTTCTTT
NA,TRBD1,TRBV4-1,TRBJ1-2,CASSRDEGGGYTF,TGCGCCAGCAGCCGAGACGAAGGGGGCGGCTACACCTTC
NA,NA,TRBV9,TRBJ1-2,CASSVQGTVHGYTF,TGTGCCAGCAGCGTACAGGGGACCGTCCATGGCTACACCTTC
NA,TRBD1,TRBV29-1,TRBJ1-1,CSAADRANTEAFF,TGCAGCGCTGCGGACAGGGCGAACACTGAAGCTTTCTTT
NA,TRBD1,TRBV5-1,TRBJ2-7,CASSLGQRTYEQYF,TGCGCCAGCAGCCTGGGACAGCGTACCTACGAGCAGTACTTC
once,NA,TRBV6-5,TRBJ1-2,CASSSARGLGYTF,TGTGCCAGCAGCTCCGCCCGCGGCCTTGGCTACACCTTC
NA,NA,TRBV7-9,TRBJ2-2,CASIWSNRNTGELFF,TGTGCCAGCATTTGGAGTAACCGCAACACCGGGGAGCTGTTTTTT
NA,NA,TRBV19,TRBJ1-5,CASSIDKIQPQHF,TGTGCCAGTAGTATCGACAAGATTCAGCCCCAGCATTTT
NA,TRBD1,TRBV2,TRBJ1-2,CASSSPTLGTGGVRGYTF,TGTGCCAGCAGCAGCCCGACCCTTGGGACAGGGGGAGTTCGTGGCTACACCTTC
NA,NA,TRBV27,TRBJ2-3,CASSSPPGRTDTQYF,TGTGCCAGCAGTTCCCCTCCAGGGCGCACAGATACGCAGTATTTT
NA,TRBD1,TRBV5-6,TRBJ1-3,CASSTLQGKGNTIYF,TGTGCCAGCAGCACGCTACAGGGGAAAGGAAACACCATATATTTT
NA,NA,TRBV27,TRBJ2-3,CASSLWGKSTDTQYF,TGTGCCAGCAGTTTATGGGGCAAAAGCACAGATACGCAGTATTTT
NA,TRBD2,TRBV5-6,TRBJ2-3,CASSLERGLNTDTQYF,TGTGCCAGCAGCTTGGAAAGGGGACTAAACACAGATACGCAGTATTTT
NA,NA,TRBV4-3,TRBJ2-3,CASSQGAYLSTDTQYF,TGCGCCAGCAGCCAAGGGGCGTACCTTAGCACAGATACGCAGTATTTT
NA,NA,TRBV6-5,TRBJ2-3,CASRVGQTGTDTQYF,TGTGCCAGCAGGGTTGGACAAACCGGCACAGATACGCAGTATTTT
NA,NA,TRBV7-9,TRBJ2-3,CASSLGASSDTQYF,TGTGCCAGCAGCTTAGGGGCTAGCTCAGATACGCAGTATTTT